This T cell receptor (beta chain) was retrieved from a study of read filtering for tumor transcriptome and immune sequencing. This library used approximately 390 ng RNA and molecular barcoded adaptors spanning alpha/delta and beta/gamma chains. TCRdb recomputed calls from the reads with MiXCR, one row per CDR3 protein. The sample yields 100,000 to 150,000 distinct CDR3 sequences, 13% seen once. Germline V CDR1 and CDR2: LNHDA, SQIVND (reference sequence). This CDR3 has 12 amino acids. V gave up 3 bases and J gave up 5 bases, with 7 bases separating them. This clonotype appeared many times. The gene calls are TRBV19 and TRBJ2-5; D may be TRBD2 (5 bases). The clonotype comes from a donor over 35 with multiple myeloma. The sequencing input was a population of CD138-negative cells sorted from bone marrow. The CDR3 loop is CASSMRGETQYF. The CDR3 nucleotides read TGTGCCAGTAGTATGCGAGGGGAGACCCAGTACTTC.